A single T cell receptor beta chain is shown here with its context. Germline-derived CDR1 and CDR2 are WSHSY and SAAADI. V was pared by 5 bases and J by 8 bases, with 9 bases between. The CDR3 contains 12 residues. The source of the sample is a study of blood T cell repertoires in COVID-19. Study-level information: Spain, Italy and the United States supplied samples that represented acute and convalescent COVID-19. From T cells, B-cell-depleted T cells, or PBMCs came the material, which was cDNA or gDNA.

Exposed enrollees had met someone with a PCR-confirmed or clinician-diagnosed COVID-19 case at some point within the 2 weeks before study entry. The method was immunoSEQ multiplex PCR; TCRdb's version includes in-frame clones alone and lacks a portion of them. Of roughly 140,000 clones in the sample, 80% to 85% were seen once. The material sequenced was PBMCs or T cells enriched from blood (not recorded which). The TCR was taken from a woman aged 50 to 60 who had been exposed to COVID-19. The chain combines TRBV10-2 with TRBJ1-4; D gene unclear. The CDR3 bases are TGCGCCAGCAGTTTGCGTCGAGAAAAACTGTTTTTT. It is translated as CASSLRREKLFF.